Each of the 7 T cell receptor beta chains below was sequenced from the same sample in a study of blood T cell repertoires in COVID-19. The data were produced by immunoSEQ multiplex PCR, yet TCRdb's version contains in-frame clones alone and is incomplete. The data contain about 250,000 clones, about four fifths of them singletons. Sequenced material: peripheral blood. The receptors were gathered from a man in his forties or fifties with active or convalescent COVID-19.

The chain uses TRBV19 and TRBJ2-1; the match to TRBD2 covers 12 bases. The germline V gene has CDR1 LNHDA and CDR2 SQIVND (reference sequence). The CDR3 has 16 residues. V was pared by 6 bases and J by 10 bases, with 13 bases of the junction left unmatched. In DNA, the CDR3 is TGTGCCAGTAGCATCATGCCTAGCGGGAGGGCGAGGGAGCAGTTCTTC. It yields the protein CASSIMPSGRAREQFF.

V usage is TRBV4-1 and J usage is TRBJ1-5, with unresolved D. CDR3 length equals 15 residues. Trimming took 0 bases from V and 4 from J, leaving 10 bases between them. Per germline, CDR1 MGHRA and CDR2 YSYEKL. The DNA for the CDR3 is TGCGCCAGCAGCCAAGATCGTACACCTAATCAGCCCCAGCATTTT. Protein product: CASSQDRTPNQPQHF.

The genes are TRBV19 and TRBJ1-2; TRBD1 matches 8 bases. This CDR3 comprises 18 residues. Germline-derived CDR1 and CDR2 are LNHDA and SQIVND (reference sequence). The V gene end was trimmed by 3 bases and the J gene end by 0 bases; junction bases not matched to a gene: 12. The CDR3 DNA reads as TGTGCCAGTAGTATCGCTCAGGGGGCCTCATGGGCTAACTATGGCTACACCTTC. Translating gives CASSIAQGASWANYGYTF. Based on the CDR3 plus reference TRBV19 and TRBJ1-2, the full variable domain is DGGITQSPKYLFRKEGQNVTLSCEQNLNHDAMYWYRQDPGQGLRLIYYSQIVNDFQKGDIAEGYSVSREKKESFPLTVTSAQKNPTAFYLCASSIAQGASWANYGYTFGSGTRLTVV.

This chain links TRBV21-1 with TRBJ1-3. TRBV21-1 is assigned pseudogene status. This CDR3 is built from 17 residues. The CDR3 loop reads CASSKVEGRSAGNTIYF. DNA of the CDR3: TGTGCCAGCAGCAAAGTAGAGGGCCGGAGTGCTGGAAACACCATATATTTT.

This clone was seen only once. The V call is TRBV6-2 or TRBV6-3, the J call TRBJ1-1; D is possibly TRBD1 (6 bases). Germline V CDR1 and CDR2: MNHEY, SVGEGT. V was cut by 4 bases and J by 1 base, with 7 bases left in between. The CDR3 runs 13 residues. CDR3 nucleotide sequence: TGTGCCAGCAGTTGGGGGCCGAACACTGAAGCTTTCTTT. It is translated as CASSWGPNTEAFF.

This sequence joins TRBV19 and TRBJ1-1; 11 bases align to TRBD1. This CDR3 is 15 amino acids long. Trimming removed 5 bases from V and 6 bases from J; junction bases left unmatched: 8. CDR1 LNHDA and CDR2 SQIVND come from the germline V gene (reference sequence). The DNA of the CDR3 is TGTGCCAGTAGTCCCGTGGACAGGGGGCTTTCTGAAGCTTTCTTT. It yields the protein CASSPVDRGLSEAFF.

In this sample, this clone turned up a few times. V and J are TRBV30 and TRBJ1-3; the match to TRBD1 covers 9 bases. J lost 0 bases, V lost 0 bases, and 12 bases had no gene match. Germline V lookup: CDR1 GTSNPN, CDR2 SVGIG (reference sequence). The CDR3 runs to 19 residues. The CDR3 coding sequence is TGTGCCTGGAGTGTACAATCAGGGACAGGGCGCTACTCTGGAAACACCATATATTTT. Translating it yields CAWSVQSGTGRYSGNTIYF.